This is a list of T cell receptor beta chains from one sample in a study of T cells of healthy individuals. A single record per CDR3 protein comes from TCRdb applying MiXCR to the 5' RACE reads. The top ten clones hold 6% to 8% of a sample with 95,000 to 100,000 distinct CDR3 sequences, approximately 16% of them seen once. These receptors all stem from a human donor in good health. Each CDR3 is given with its conserved first and last residue. The D gene is left open where the match is weak. For some rows the clone size is stated as once, few or many, or as a class when expanded; others skip it.

TRBV4-3	NA	TRBJ1-6	few	TGCGCCAGCAGCCAAGGGTTAGCGGGCAGGAATTCACCCCTCCACTTT	CASSQGLAGRNSPLHF
TRBV4-2	NA	TRBJ1-6	NA	TGTGCCAGCAGCCTGGGACACGAGAATAATTCACCCCTCCACTTT	CASSLGHENNSPLHF
TRBV19	NA	TRBJ2-7	many	TGTGCCAGTAGTTCATCAGGCTTTCACTACGAGCAGTACTTC	CASSSSGFHYEQYF
TRBV21-1	NA	TRBJ2-2	NA	TGTGCCAGCACCGAAACCGGGGAGCTGTTTTTT	CASTETGELFF
TRBV5-6	NA	TRBJ2-1	few	TGTGCCAGCAGTTTTTCACCTAGCGACAATGAGCAGTTCTTC	CASSFSPSDNEQFF
TRBV2	TRBD1	TRBJ1-4	few	TGTGCCAGCAACCCGACAGGGAGGAACGAAAAACTGTTTTTT	CASNPTGRNEKLFF
TRBV7-3	NA	TRBJ2-5	NA	TGTGCCAGCAGCTTAACGACCGGGGGGACCCAGTACTTC	CASSLTTGGTQYF
TRBV29-1	TRBD1	TRBJ2-7	NA	TGCAGCGTTGCCGGACAGGGCCCAACGGCCTACGAGCAGTACTTC	CSVAGQGPTAYEQYF
TRBV11-3	NA	TRBJ2-1	NA	TGTGCCAGCAGCTTACAGGACGGCTACAATGAGCAGTTCTTC	CASSLQDGYNEQFF
TRBV6-4	NA	TRBJ2-2	few	TGTGCCAGCAGTGTGGTAGAAGACACCGGGGAGCTGTTTTTT	CASSVVEDTGELFF
TRBV29-1	TRBD1	TRBJ2-7	many	TGCAGCGTACTGAAGGCAGGGGGCTGGGACGAGCAGTACTTC	CSVLKAGGWDEQYF
TRBV4-3	NA	TRBJ2-1	NA	TGCGCCAGCAGCCAAGACCTAGAACGCAATGAGCAGTTCTTC	CASSQDLERNEQFF
TRBV5-1	TRBD1	TRBJ2-3	NA	TGCGCCAGCCTGACAGGGGCAGGGGCAGATACGCAGTATTTT	CASLTGAGADTQYF
TRBV5-1	TRBD1	TRBJ2-1	few	TGCGCCAGCAGCCAAGACAGGGGCGAAATTGAGCAGTTCTTC	CASSQDRGEIEQFF
TRBV20-1	NA	TRBJ1-4	few	TGCAGTGCTAGCCTATACCATAATGAAAAACTGTTTTTT	CSASLYHNEKLFF
TRBV6-1	NA	TRBJ2-5	NA	TGTGCCAGCACTCGAGATAGATCCCAAGAGACCCAGTACTTC	CASTRDRSQETQYF
TRBV4-3	NA	TRBJ1-1	few	TGCGCCAGCAGCCAAGGGTACAGGGAAGGCATTTGGACTGAAGCTTTCTTT	CASSQGYREGIWTEAFF
TRBV4-3	TRBD1	TRBJ2-7	NA	TGCGCCAGCAGCCGGGACAGACGATACGAGCAGTACTTC	CASSRDRRYEQYF
TRBV28	TRBD2	TRBJ2-3	few	TGTGCCAGCAGTTTACTAGCGGGGTCAAATACGCAGTATTTT	CASSLLAGSNTQYF
TRBV6-5	TRBD1	TRBJ1-2	NA	TGTGCCAGCAGTTCTATCCCGTTAACAGGGGGCTATGGCTACACCTTC	CASSSIPLTGGYGYTF
TRBV11-2	NA	TRBJ2-5	NA	TGTGCCAGCAGCTTGTGGGGGCCCGAGACCCAGTACTTC	CASSLWGPETQYF
TRBV23-1	TRBD1	TRBJ2-1	NA	TGCGCCAGCCCAGGGGGCTTCACCCCTTCCTACAATGAGCAGTTCTTC	CASPGGFTPSYNEQFF
TRBV7-2	TRBD2	TRBJ2-5	many	TGTGCCAGCAGCTTAGACCTAGCGGGAGGGCATAGCCAAGAGACCCAGTACTTC	CASSLDLAGGHSQETQYF
TRBV5-6	NA	TRBJ1-2	NA	TGTGCCAGCAGCTTGGCAGGGCGCGGCTACACCTTC	CASSLAGRGYTF
TRBV20-1	TRBD2	TRBJ2-2	NA	TGCAGTGCGAGCAAGACTAGCGGAGTAGGGGAGCTGTTTTTT	CSASKTSGVGELFF
TRBV7-3	TRBD2	TRBJ2-1	NA	TGTGCCAGCAGCTCGGGACTAGCGGGAGTCGACCCGAACAATGAGCAGTTCTTC	CASSSGLAGVDPNNEQFF
TRBV3-1	NA	TRBJ1-5	NA	TGTGCCAGCAGCGCTCAGCTTAGCAATCAGCCCCAGCATTTT	CASSAQLSNQPQHF
TRBV10-3	NA	TRBJ1-2	few	TGTGCCACTTCGACAGGCTCAACGAACTATGGCTACACCTTC	CATSTGSTNYGYTF
TRBV4-2	NA	TRBJ2-2	few	TGTGCCAGCAGCCAAGAGCACGGGCGCACCGGGGAGCTGTTTTTT	CASSQEHGRTGELFF
TRBV7-9	NA	TRBJ1-4	many	TGTGCCAGCTCAACCGGAGGGACTATTGGAAAACTGTTTTTT	CASSTGGTIGKLFF
TRBV7-9	NA	TRBJ2-7	NA	TGTGCCAGCAGCCCCCGGACCCGGATCTACGAGCAGTACTTC	CASSPRTRIYEQYF
TRBV20-1	NA	TRBJ1-5	NA	TGCAGTGCTGGGGTCAATCAGCCCCAGCATTTT	CSAGVNQPQHF
TRBV12-3/TRBV12-4	TRBD2	TRBJ2-1	NA	TGTGCCAGCAGTTTAGTAACTAGCGGGGACATACAGTTCTTC	CASSLVTSGDIQFF
TRBV7-9	NA	TRBJ2-7	NA	TGTGCCAGCAGCTTATTCGATTACGAGCAGTACTTC	CASSLFDYEQYF
TRBV2	NA	TRBJ2-6	NA	TGTGCCAGCAGCACCAGCTCTGGGGCCAACGTCCTGACTTTC	CASSTSSGANVLTF
TRBV7-9	NA	TRBJ1-1	few	TGTGCCAGCAGCACGAACACTGAAGCTTTCTTT	CASSTNTEAFF
TRBV7-3	NA	TRBJ1-1	NA	TGTGCCAGCAGCTTAAGATTGACAGACAGAACGAACACTGAAGCTTTCTTT	CASSLRLTDRTNTEAFF
TRBV4-1	TRBD2	TRBJ2-3	many	TGCGCCAGCAGCCGACTAGCGGGAGCCTCAGATACGCAGTATTTT	CASSRLAGASDTQYF
TRBV12-3/TRBV12-4	TRBD1	TRBJ1-1	many	TGTGCCAGCAGAGGGACAGGGGAGGGCACTGAAGCTTTCTTT	CASRGTGEGTEAFF
TRBV4-2	NA	TRBJ2-2	few	TGTGCCAGCAGCCAAGATCTGGACAGGAGGGGCGGGGAGCTGTTTTTT	CASSQDLDRRGGELFF
TRBV7-2	NA	TRBJ1-1	few	TGTGCCAGCAGGGGTATGAACACTGAAGCTTTCTTT	CASRGMNTEAFF
TRBV12-3/TRBV12-4	NA	TRBJ2-1	NA	TGTGCCAGCTTGAGGAGCGGGACAGGTGGCAATGAGCAGTTCTTC	CASLRSGTGGNEQFF
TRBV12-3/TRBV12-4	NA	TRBJ2-4	NA	TGTGCCAGCAGCCTACCGCCGGGCCCATTAGCCAAAAACATTCAGTACTTC	CASSLPPGPLAKNIQYF
TRBV19	TRBD2	TRBJ2-1	many	TGTGCCAGTAGTATAGGGACTAGCGCCTACAATGAGCAGTTCTTC	CASSIGTSAYNEQFF
TRBV7-2	NA	TRBJ2-1	few	TGTGCCAGCAGCTTCACTCGAATTGAGCAGTTCTTC	CASSFTRIEQFF
TRBV5-1	NA	TRBJ1-2	NA	TGCGCCAGCAGCTTGTCCGGGAATAACTATGGCTACACCTTC	CASSLSGNNYGYTF
TRBV4-2	NA	TRBJ2-3	NA	TGTGCCAGCAGCCAACCCGTTGTCACAGATACGCAGTATTTT	CASSQPVVTDTQYF
TRBV4-3	NA	TRBJ2-2	few	TGCGCCAGCAGCCAAGTCCGCACCGGGGAGCTGTTTTTT	CASSQVRTGELFF
TRBV4-2	NA	TRBJ1-4	NA	TGTGCCAGCAGCCAAAAACCCCTGGGGGAAAAACTGTTTTTT	CASSQKPLGEKLFF
TRBV6-4	TRBD2	TRBJ2-3	NA	TGTGCCAGCAGTGAAGCTAGCGGAAGAGGTACAGATACGCAGTATTTT	CASSEASGRGTDTQYF
TRBV4-3	TRBD1	TRBJ1-3	NA	TGCGCCAGCAGCCATGGATCCGTGGGACAGGGATCCTCCTCTGGAAACACCATATATTTT	CASSHGSVGQGSSSGNTIYF
TRBV7-2	TRBD1	TRBJ2-5	NA	TGTGCCAGCAGTGGGGGACAGGGTAGAAAGACCCAGTACTTC	CASSGGQGRKTQYF